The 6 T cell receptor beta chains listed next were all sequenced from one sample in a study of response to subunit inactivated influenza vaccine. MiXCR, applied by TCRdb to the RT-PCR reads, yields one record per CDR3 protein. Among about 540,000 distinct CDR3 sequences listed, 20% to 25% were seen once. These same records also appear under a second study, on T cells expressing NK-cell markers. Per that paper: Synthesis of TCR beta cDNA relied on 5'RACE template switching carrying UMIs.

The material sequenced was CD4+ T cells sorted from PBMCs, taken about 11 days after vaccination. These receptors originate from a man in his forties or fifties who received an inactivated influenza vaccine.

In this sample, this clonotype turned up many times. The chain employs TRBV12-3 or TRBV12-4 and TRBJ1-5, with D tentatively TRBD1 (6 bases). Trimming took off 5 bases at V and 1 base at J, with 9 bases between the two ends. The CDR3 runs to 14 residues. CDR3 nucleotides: TGTGCCAGCAGTGGCGGACAGAGCAATCAGCCCCAGCATTTT. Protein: CASSGGQSNQPQHF.

CDR3 protein: CASSQDRVRNTGELFF. Here the CDR3 DNA reads TGTGCCAGCAGCCAAGACAGGGTCAGGAACACCGGGGAGCTGTTTTTT. The chain combines TRBV3-1 with TRBJ2-2; the D gene is possibly TRBD1 (5 bases). The germline gives CDR1 LGHDT, CDR2 YNNKEL (reference sequence). Trimming cost V 0 bases and J 1 base, with 9 bases left between them. This CDR3 has 16 amino acids.

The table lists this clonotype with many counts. The CDR3 reads CSVRGGSNTGELFF. In nucleotides, the CDR3 is TGCAGCGTCCGCGGGGGTAGCAACACCGGGGAGCTGTTTTTT. J is TRBJ2-2 and V is TRBV29-1, with 7 bases aligning to TRBD2. Germline V CDR1 and CDR2: SQVTM, ANQGSEA. The V segment lost 6 bases and the J segment 2 bases; nucleotides outside the gene matches: 6. The CDR3 extends over 14 amino acids.

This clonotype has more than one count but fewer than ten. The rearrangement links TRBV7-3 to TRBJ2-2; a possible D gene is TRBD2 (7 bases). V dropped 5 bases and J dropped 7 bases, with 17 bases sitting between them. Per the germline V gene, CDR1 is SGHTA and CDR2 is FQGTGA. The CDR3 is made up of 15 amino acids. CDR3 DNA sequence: TGTGCCAGCAGCCCTCGGGGGGCAAACGGCGGGGAGCTGTTTTTT. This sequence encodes CASSPRGANGGELFF.

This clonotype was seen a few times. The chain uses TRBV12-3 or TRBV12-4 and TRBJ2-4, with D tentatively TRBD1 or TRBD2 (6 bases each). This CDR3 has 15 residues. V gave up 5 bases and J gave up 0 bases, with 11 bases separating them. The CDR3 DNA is TGTGCCAGCAGTGGGGGGCGCGGAGCCAAAAACATTCAGTACTTC. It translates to CASSGGRGAKNIQYF.

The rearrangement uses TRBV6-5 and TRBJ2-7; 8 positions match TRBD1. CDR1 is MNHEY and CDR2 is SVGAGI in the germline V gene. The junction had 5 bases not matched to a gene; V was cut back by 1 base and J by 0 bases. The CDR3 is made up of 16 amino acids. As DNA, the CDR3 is TGTGCCAGCAGTTACTTCGACAGGGGACCCTCCTACGAGCAGTACTTC. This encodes CASSYFDRGPSYEQYF.